Listed here are 16 T cell receptor beta chains from one sample, sequenced in a study of blood T cell repertoires in COVID-19. Here immunoSEQ multiplex PCR was the method, and the copy in TCRdb shows in-frame clones only, minus some. Of about 160,000 clones in the sample, roughly 85% were seen once. The source material was peripheral blood. These receptors were collected from a human donor with acute or convalescent COVID-19. The donor label of this sample is uncertain.

This clone was found a few times. The chain couples TRBV9 to TRBJ1-3; D is possibly TRBD1 (6 bases). CDR1 is SGDLS and CDR2 is YYNGEE in the germline V gene. CDR3 length equals 16 residues. The V end was cut by 0 bases, the J end by 1 base, with 11 bases between. As DNA, the CDR3 is TGTGCCAGCAGCGTAGTGGCAGGGGAGTCTGGAAACACCATATATTTT. As protein: CASSVVAGESGNTIYF.

The genes are TRBV11-2 and TRBJ1-4; no definite D call. The CDR3 consists of 13 residues. V lost 5 bases, J lost 6 bases, and 10 bases lay in between. CDR1 and CDR2 from the germline V gene are SGHAT and FQNNGV. This CDR3 reads CASSPPWHEKLFF. The CDR3 DNA follows: TGTGCCAGCAGCCCCCCCTGGCATGAAAAACTGTTTTTT.

This chain joins TRBV19 and TRBJ2-3; 11 nucleotides line up with TRBD2. In germline, CDR1 is LNHDA, CDR2 SQIVND (reference sequence). Trimming cost V 1 base and J 4 bases; bases outside gene matches: 1. This CDR3 region has 15 residues. The CDR3 DNA follows: TGTGCCAGTAGTATAGTAGCGGGGGGGCCAGATACGCAGTATTTT. Protein product: CASSIVAGGPDTQYF.

The J gene is TRBJ1-4, the V gene TRBV18; unclear D gene. This CDR3 has 17 residues. V was pared by 2 bases and J by 0 bases, with 13 bases between. Germline CDR1 reads KGHSH; CDR2 reads LQKENI. The CDR3 DNA reads TGTGCCAGCTCACCAAACCCAATACCTACAACTAATGAAAAACTGTTTTTT. It yields the protein CASSPNPIPTTNEKLFF.

This chain uses TRBV7-6 with TRBJ1-1; TRBD1 might be the D (5 bases). The CDR3 runs to 13 residues. Germline V gene lookup returns CDR1 SGHVS and CDR2 FNYEAQ. V was cut by 4 bases and J by 3 bases, with 9 bases left in between. CDR3 DNA: TGTGCCAGCAGCTCGCAGGGTTACACTGAAGCTTTCTTT. This gives the protein CASSSQGYTEAFF. Filled out from reference TRBV7-6 and TRBJ1-1, the complete variable domain reads GAGVSQSPRYKVTKRGQDVALRCDPISGHVSLYWYRQALGQGPEFLTYFNYEAQQDKSGLPNDRFSAERPEGSISTLTIQRTEQRDSAMYRCASSSQGYTEAFFGQGTRLTVV.

J is TRBJ2-7 and V is TRBV19; maybe TRBD1 (5 bases). Germline CDR1 reads LNHDA; CDR2 reads SQIVND (reference sequence). Trimming left V 5 bases short and J 3 bases short, with 20 bases between. CDR3 size: 16 residues. The CDR3 DNA reads as TGTGCCAGTAGTGTAGTTCCAGGGAAGGGGAACTACGAGCAGTACTTC. This sequence encodes CASSVVPGKGNYEQYF.

The rearrangement uses TRBV4-3 and TRBJ1-6; 9 nucleotides agree with TRBD1. The V gene end was trimmed by 3 bases and the J gene end by 9 bases; junction bases not matched to a gene: 9. This CDR3 comprises 16 residues. Germline CDR1 is LGHNA and CDR2 is YSLEER. The CDR3 DNA is TGCGCCAGCAGCCAGAAGACGGGACAGGGAACTTCACCCCTCCACTTT. Translation gives CASSQKTGQGTSPLHF.

The gene calls are TRBV10-2 and TRBJ2-7; 10 positions match TRBD1. The V gene's germline CDR1 is WSHSY and CDR2 SAAADI. V lost 4 bases, J lost 0 bases, and 3 bases stayed unmatched. CDR3 size: 15 residues. The CDR3 is CASSGTGGSSYEQYF. CDR3 coding DNA: TGCGCCAGCAGTGGGACAGGGGGGAGCTCCTACGAGCAGTACTTC.

This clone has a single count. The V call is TRBV27, the J call TRBJ1-3, with 9 bases lining up with TRBD1. Germline values: CDR1 MNHEY, CDR2 SMNVEV (reference sequence). The CDR3 totals 16 residues. With 5 bases clipped from V and 4 bases from J, the junction kept 9 bases outside the gene matches. In DNA, the CDR3 is TGTGCCAGCAGTCCGCAACAGGGGGCGAGGGGAAACACCATATATTTT. Protein product: CASSPQQGARGNTIYF.

The V call is TRBV20-1, the J call TRBJ1-2; D is possibly TRBD1 (5 bases). CDR1 is DFQATT and CDR2 is SNEGSKA in the germline V gene (reference sequence). The V end lost 3 bases, the J end lost 8 bases, and 22 bases lay between the germline ends. The length of the CDR3 is 15 residues. This chain's CDR3 is CSASALIDSKYGYTF. Here the CDR3 DNA reads TGCAGTGCTAGTGCTCTTATAGACAGTAAATACGGCTACACCTTC.

The J gene is TRBJ1-2, the V gene TRBV29-1; D ambiguous. Germline CDR1 and CDR2: SQVTM and ANQGSEA. Trimming left V 4 bases short and J 8 bases short, with 17 bases between. The CDR3 extends over 13 amino acids. The CDR3: CSVAAASRVGYTF. CDR3 coding DNA: TGCAGCGTTGCCGCGGCCTCTCGAGTCGGCTACACCTTC. Based on the CDR3 plus reference TRBV29-1 and TRBJ1-2, the full variable domain is SAVISQKPSRDICQRGTSLTIQCQVDSQVTMMFWYRQQPGQSLTLIATANQGSEATYESGFVIDKFPISRPNLTFSTLTVSNMSPEDSSIYLCSVAAASRVGYTFGSGTRLTVV.

This clone was counted a few times. The chain has TRBV6-1 and TRBJ2-2; D is unresolved. This CDR3 comprises 15 residues. Trimming removed 0 bases at V and 4 bases at J, with 9 bases between. The germline gives CDR1 MNHNS, CDR2 SASEGT. CDR3 in DNA: TGTGCCAGCAGTGAAGCGAATACTCCCACCGGGGAGCTGTTTTTT. Translating gives CASSEANTPTGELFF.

This chain links TRBV3-1 (or the pseudogene TRBV3-2) with TRBJ1-1, with 7 bases matching TRBD1. V lost 5 bases and J lost 1; bases outside the gene matches: 1. CDR1 is LGHDT and CDR2 is YNNKEL in the germline V gene (reference sequence). This CDR3 contains 13 residues. The DNA for the CDR3 is TGTGCCAGCAGCTACAGGGGGAACACTGAAGCTTTCTTT. It translates to CASSYRGNTEAFF.

The chain links TRBV10-3 to TRBJ1-5; D may be TRBD1 (5 bases). Germline V lookup: CDR1 ENHRY, CDR2 SYGVKD. Trimming took off 2 bases at V and 4 bases at J, with 12 bases between the two ends. The CDR3 has 15 residues. CDR3 bases: TGTGCCATCAGTGAGCTCCAGGGTGGTAATCAGCCCCAGCATTTT. Its protein is CAISELQGGNQPQHF.

The sample holds one count of this clone. J is TRBJ2-2 and V is TRBV7-6, with D perhaps TRBD1 (5 bases). The CDR3 totals 15 residues. Germline V gene data show CDR1 as SGHVS and CDR2 as FNYEAQ. Trimming cost V 3 bases and J 7 bases, with 15 bases left between them. CDR3 bases: TGTGCCAGCAGCTTGACCAGGGCTAAAGTCGGGGAGCTGTTTTTT. As protein: CASSLTRAKVGELFF.

This clone was detected many times. V is TRBV18 and J is TRBJ1-2, with D tentatively TRBD1 (6 bases). The CDR3 has 13 amino acids. Deletions cut 0 bases from V and 4 bases from J, with 6 bases between. CDR1 KGHSH and CDR2 LQKENI come from the germline V gene. As DNA, the CDR3 is TGTGCCAGCTCACCACCGGACAGCTATGGCTACACCTTC. Its protein is CASSPPDSYGYTF.